These 23 T cell receptor beta chains were sequenced from one sample in a study of type 1 regulatory T cells. These receptors' antigens are unknown. TCRdb called the reads again in MiXCR, with one record for every CDR3 protein. The sample lists some 60,000 distinct CDR3 sequences, around 62% seen once, with about 2% in the top ten. The material sequenced was cultured non-Tr1 T cells, either the whole culture or a sorted T cell fraction (not recorded which). The receptors shown here come from a human donor in good health.

This clonotype was recorded once. V and J are TRBV5-6 and TRBJ2-5; D is possibly TRBD1 or TRBD2 (5 bases each). The CDR3 consists of 15 residues. Germline loops: CDR1 SGHDT, CDR2 YYEEEE. V shed 4 bases and J shed 4 bases, with 17 bases lying between them. The chain's CDR3 is CASSLGPTGGETQYF. CDR3 DNA sequence: TGTGCCAGCAGCCTCGGCCCAACTGGGGGAGAGACCCAGTACTTC.

Only a few counts were recorded for this clonotype. The J gene is TRBJ2-5, the V gene TRBV20-1; TRBD2 matches 8 bases. The CDR3 covers 12 residues. V lost 6 bases to trimming and J lost 6 bases; unmatched junction nucleotides: 6. Germline V CDR1 and CDR2: DFQATT, SNEGSKA (reference sequence). CDR3 region: CSAGQRGKTQYF. In DNA, the CDR3 is TGCAGTGCCGGTCAGCGGGGGAAGACCCAGTACTTC.

This chain connects TRBV4-1 to TRBJ1-1; D gene uncertain. Germline V gene sequence: CDR1 MGHRA, CDR2 YSYEKL. Deletions cut 0 bases from V and 8 bases from J, with 4 bases between. This CDR3 has 11 amino acids. This CDR3 is CASSQDSEAFF. In nucleotides, the CDR3 is TGCGCCAGCAGCCAAGACTCCGAAGCTTTCTTT.

V is TRBV7-8 and J is TRBJ2-7; D gene ambiguous. V lost 0 bases to trimming and J lost 3 bases, with 9 bases between them. CDR3 length equals 14 residues. CDR1 SGHVS and CDR2 FQNEAQ come from the germline V gene. The CDR3 DNA follows: TGTGCCAGCAGCTTAGCAGGGTTAGGCTACGAGCAGTACTTC. Translating it yields CASSLAGLGYEQYF.

The sample holds one count of this clonotype. This sequence joins TRBV20-1 and TRBJ2-3; maybe TRBD2 (5 bases). V was shortened by 3 bases and J by 1 base, with 8 bases between the two germline ends. Germline V gene sequence: CDR1 DFQATT, CDR2 SNEGSKA (reference sequence). The CDR3 extends over 13 amino acids. Here the CDR3 reads CSARSGGTDTQYF. The CDR3 bases are TGCAGTGCTAGGAGCGGAGGCACAGATACGCAGTATTTT.

The V and J genes are TRBV19 and TRBJ2-1, with 9 bases fitting TRBD2. The CDR3 loop spans 16 amino acids. CDR1 is LNHDA, CDR2 SQIVND, per germline (reference sequence). The V gene end was trimmed by 4 bases and the J gene end by 4 bases; junction bases not matched to a gene: 8. The CDR3 is CASSRTSAAPYNEQFF. For the CDR3, the DNA is TGTGCCAGTAGTAGGACTAGCGCGGCACCTTACAATGAGCAGTTCTTC.

J is TRBJ1-2 and V is TRBV5-4, with D unresolved. The CDR3 loop spans 13 amino acids. In germline, CDR1 is SGHNT, CDR2 YYREEE (reference sequence). The V end lost 1 base, the J end lost 6 bases, and 10 bases lay between the germline ends. CDR3 residues: CASSLIGVDGYTF. The CDR3 bases are TGTGCCAGCAGCTTGATCGGGGTTGATGGCTACACCTTC.

The rearrangement links TRBV20-1 to TRBJ2-7; D is perhaps TRBD2 (6 bases). This CDR3 region has 14 residues. Trimming shortened V by 5 bases and J by 2 bases, and 16 bases separated the two germline ends. The germline gives CDR1 DFQATT, CDR2 SNEGSKA (reference sequence). This chain's CDR3 is CSAGPGRSPYEQYF. DNA of the CDR3: TGCAGTGCTGGCCCCGGGAGATCCCCCTACGAGCAGTACTTC.

In the case of this clonotype: At one boundary the junction diverges from the germline segment, which might be a read error. The CDR3 is CASSPNNRGGLVRNTETFF. As DNA, the CDR3 is TGTGCCAGCAGTCCAAACAACAGGGGCGGACTTGTTAGGAACACTGAAACTTTCTTT. The chain recombines TRBV12-3 or TRBV12-4 with TRBJ1-1; 7 bases are shared with TRBD1. The CDR3 totals 19 residues.

This clonotype came up a few times. The V call is TRBV19, the J call TRBJ1-1; the D gene is possibly TRBD1 (5 bases). There are 15 residues in the CDR3. V lost 5 bases to trimming and J lost 3 bases, with 16 bases between them. Per germline, CDR1 LNHDA and CDR2 SQIVND (reference sequence). CDR3 protein: CASSAQSWGDTEAFF. The DNA for the CDR3 is TGTGCCAGTAGTGCTCAGTCATGGGGGGACACTGAAGCTTTCTTT.

This clonotype was observed a handful of times. This rearrangement joins TRBV6-4 to TRBJ1-1, with a tentative D call TRBD1 (6 bases). The V gene's germline CDR1 is MRHNA and CDR2 SNTAGT. V lost 8 bases and J 0 bases, leaving 13 bases between the germline ends. This CDR3 has 14 amino acids. Here the CDR3 reads CASRDTDMNTEAFF. DNA for the CDR3: TGTGCCAGCCGGGACACGGACATGAACACTGAAGCTTTCTTT.

The sample holds a few counts of this clonotype. The chain has TRBV29-1 and TRBJ1-2; 10 nucleotides line up with TRBD1. Germline V gene sequence: CDR1 SQVTM, CDR2 ANQGSEA. This CDR3 has 13 amino acids. V lost 3 bases to trimming and J lost 4 bases; unmatched junction nucleotides: 2. The chain's CDR3 is CSVDDRGLYGYTF. The CDR3 region has the DNA TGCAGCGTTGATGACAGGGGGCTCTATGGCTACACCTTC.

The rearrangement joins TRBV12-3 or TRBV12-4 to TRBJ1-6, with D perhaps matching TRBD1 (5 bases). The CDR3 has 15 residues. Trimming took off 0 bases at V and 5 bases at J, with 8 bases between the two ends. CDR3 in DNA: TGTGCCAGCAGTTTAGCGCCAGGGAATAATTCACCCCTCCACTTT. Residues: CASSLAPGNNSPLHF.

The V gene is TRBV9, the J gene TRBJ2-7; TRBD1 matches 7 bases. Germline V gene data show CDR1 as SGDLS and CDR2 as YYNGEE. This CDR3 comprises 14 residues. V lost 0 bases, J lost 6 bases, and 6 bases stayed unmatched. As DNA, the CDR3 is TGTGCCAGCAGCGTAGACAACAGGGGCGGCGAGCAGTACTTC. Protein sequence: CASSVDNRGGEQYF.

J is TRBJ2-2 and V is TRBV20-1, with 11 bases matching TRBD2. Per germline, CDR1 DFQATT and CDR2 SNEGSKA (reference sequence). This CDR3 region has 17 residues. Trimming removed 6 bases from V and 4 bases from J; junction bases left unmatched: 13. CDR3 in amino acids: CSAPQGRGLAGTGELFF. Here the CDR3 DNA reads TGCAGTGCCCCACAGGGCCGAGGACTAGCGGGCACCGGGGAGCTGTTTTTT.

The genes are TRBV5-4 and TRBJ2-7, with D maybe TRBD1 (6 bases). The V and J ends lost 3 bases and 4 bases respectively, with 14 bases between them. Germline V lookup: CDR1 SGHNT, CDR2 YYREEE (reference sequence). CDR3 length: 14 amino acids. DNA for the CDR3: TGTGCCAGCAGCTCCCATGGGGGCGGATACGAGCAGTACTTC. Translating gives CASSSHGGGYEQYF. The complete variable domain, with remaining parts taken from reference TRBV5-4 and TRBJ2-7, reads ETGVTQSPTHLIKTRGQQVTLRCSSQSGHNTVSWYQQALGQGPQFIFQYYREEENGRGNFPPRFSGLQFPNYSSELNVNALELDDSALYLCASSSHGGGYEQYFGPGTRLTVT.

The chain is built from TRBV6-5 and TRBJ1-5; weak D call: TRBD1 (5 bases). CDR3 length equals 14 residues. V was clipped by 5 bases and J by 6 bases, with 14 bases between them. CDR1 is MNHEY and CDR2 is SVGAGI in the germline V gene. CDR3 region: CASSNRHGGQPQHF. The CDR3 coding sequence is TGTGCCAGCAGTAACCGACACGGGGGTCAGCCCCAGCATTTT.

Ten or more counts support this clonotype. The rearrangement links TRBV20-1 to TRBJ2-5; D gene ambiguous. This CDR3 has 12 residues. The V end was cut by 0 bases, the J end by 7 bases, with 9 bases between. Germline lookup yields CDR1 DFQATT and CDR2 SNEGSKA (reference sequence). CDR3 protein: CSARDLEWTQYF. CDR3 bases: TGCAGTGCTAGAGATCTCGAGTGGACCCAGTACTTC.

This sequence joins TRBV3-1 and TRBJ2-2; D is unclear. V was trimmed by 0 bases and J by 2 bases, leaving 13 bases between them. The CDR3 is 17 residues long. Germline CDR1 reads LGHDT; CDR2 reads YNNKEL (reference sequence). For the CDR3, the DNA is TGTGCCAGCAGCCAAGATATTGCGGCCCTAAACACCGGGGAGCTGTTTTTT. Amino acids: CASSQDIAALNTGELFF.

The table lists this clonotype with many counts. The chain combines TRBV6-1 with TRBJ1-1; D is undetermined. The CDR3 runs to 13 residues. V lost 7 bases, J lost 0 bases, and 9 bases lay in between. Germline V gene sequence: CDR1 MNHNS, CDR2 SASEGT. In DNA, the CDR3 is TGTGCCAGCATTCACACGGTGAACACTGAAGCTTTCTTT. Protein: CASIHTVNTEAFF.

This chain joins TRBV15 and TRBJ2-1; 10 nucleotides align to TRBD2. With 1 base clipped from V and 9 bases from J, the junction kept 6 bases outside the gene matches. Germline loops: CDR1 LNHNV, CDR2 YYDKDF (reference sequence). The CDR3 has 15 amino acids. Written as DNA, the CDR3 is TGTGCCACCAGCAGAGGTCTAGCGGGAGACGTTGAGCAGTTCTTC. The encoded protein is CATSRGLAGDVEQFF.

There are a few counts of this clonotype. V gene TRBV12-3 or TRBV12-4 combines with J gene TRBJ2-1; D remains ambiguous. V lost 6 bases and J lost 9, with 9 bases in between. The CDR3 consists of 11 residues. In DNA, the CDR3 is TGTGCCAGCAGGCTCCGGGTTGAGCAGTTCTTC. Its translation is CASRLRVEQFF.

V usage is TRBV27 and J usage is TRBJ2-7, with TRBD1 matching 9 bases. V lost 5 bases to trimming and J lost 3 bases; unmatched junction nucleotides: 14. Germline V lookup: CDR1 MNHEY, CDR2 SMNVEV (reference sequence). The CDR3 contains 17 residues. DNA of the CDR3: TGTGCCAGCAGTCCCCGGGACAGGGAATTTCGAATCTACGAGCAGTACTTC. The encoded protein is CASSPRDREFRIYEQYF.